This is a list of T cell receptor beta chains from one sample in a study of T cell repertoires in cytomegalovirus infection. Their recognized antigens are unknown. MiXCR was run by TCRdb on the reads, yielding one entry per CDR3 protein. The table records about 890,000 distinct CDR3 sequences, approximately 31% of them present only once. Sample: cultured CD8+ T cells from PBMCs, taken from culture after CMV antigen stimulation. The receptor source for this set is a human donor in good health (CMV status not recorded). Some clones in this sample may be carry-over from other donors' samples. The CDR3 runs from the conserved cysteine through the conserved F or W. Fields, in order: V gene, CDR3 length, CDR3 protein.

v_gene: TRBV12-3/TRBV12-4
len: 14
CDR3aa: CASSFVRGTDTRYF

v_gene: TRBV4-1
len: 16
CDR3aa: CASSQQSQGAQAEQFF

v_gene: TRBV9
len: 15
CDR3aa: CASSVEGSRGETQYF

v_gene: TRBV27
len: 15
CDR3aa: CASSLGVPDTGELFF

v_gene: TRBV5-6
len: 15
CDR3aa: CASSFWGARSYEQYF

v_gene: TRBV6-2/TRBV6-3
len: 12
CDR3aa: CASTAAGAEAFF

v_gene: TRBV7-9
len: 12
CDR3aa: CASSFQSREQYF

v_gene: TRBV7-2
len: 17
CDR3aa: CASRLPGGFTTIGELFF

v_gene: TRBV7-8
len: 17
CDR3aa: CASSSTPSARGNSPLHF

v_gene: TRBV7-6
len: 17
CDR3aa: CASSLRGSGVSTDTQYF

v_gene: TRBV15
len: 14
CDR3aa: CATSTRGARETQYF

v_gene: TRBV7-3
len: 15
CDR3aa: CASSAGTGYTDTQYF

v_gene: TRBV4-1
len: 16
CDR3aa: CASSDLDRGADQPQHF

v_gene: TRBV4-2
len: 15
CDR3aa: CASSPKVQGNYGYTF

v_gene: TRBV7-9
len: 15
CDR3aa: CASCFPGREGDEQFF

v_gene: TRBV2
len: 15
CDR3aa: CASSVRPEMDTEAFF

v_gene: TRBV5-4
len: 13
CDR3aa: CASSVVGRETQYF

v_gene: TRBV2
len: 12
CDR3aa: CASPRGSTEAFF

v_gene: TRBV6-5
len: 16
CDR3aa: CASSYMGQKSYNEQFF

v_gene: TRBV6-4
len: 16
CDR3aa: CASSDSPGGAYNEQFF

v_gene: TRBV29-1
len: 12
CDR3aa: CSVEQGEETQYF

v_gene: TRBV7-9
len: 15
CDR3aa: CASSFGGGSTDTQFF

v_gene: TRBV24-1
len: 15
CDR3aa: CATKRGSGARDEQFF

v_gene: TRBV10-3
len: 15
CDR3aa: CAISPQGKEYQPQHF

v_gene: TRBV10-3
len: 12
CDR3aa: CAIGTPTDTQYF

v_gene: TRBV5-5
len: 15
CDR3aa: CASSLEGGWADTQYF

v_gene: TRBV29-1
len: 10
CDR3aa: CSVGTDGYTF

v_gene: TRBV7-9
len: 16
CDR3aa: CASGGPSRDVREEQYF

v_gene: TRBV27
len: 12
CDR3aa: CASGGGNYGYTF

v_gene: TRBV27
len: 16
CDR3aa: CASMTGTDASTDTQYF

v_gene: TRBV29-1
len: 12
CDR3aa: CSVVALNTEAFF

v_gene: TRBV4-1
len: 18
CDR3aa: CASSQGLVAGGDYNEQFF

v_gene: TRBV27
len: 17
CDR3aa: CASSTDRGRGGTDTQYF

v_gene: TRBV6-6
len: 15
CDR3aa: CASSYRTGGKNIQYF

v_gene: TRBV6-6
len: 16
CDR3aa: CASSYVRGLDGETQYF

v_gene: TRBV7-9
len: 16
CDR3aa: CASSLFPSDRDTEAFF

v_gene: TRBV7-9
len: 13
CDR3aa: CASSDDRALEAFF

v_gene: TRBV7-9
len: 16
CDR3aa: CASSPWGASSGNTIYF

v_gene: TRBV7-3
len: 16
CDR3aa: CANSSVAKSSYNEQFF

v_gene: TRBV9
len: 13
CDR3aa: CASSAGTINEQFF

v_gene: TRBV7-8
len: 13
CDR3aa: CASSRTSQETQYF

v_gene: TRBV24-1
len: 15
CDR3aa: CATGDAGPYYNEQFF

v_gene: TRBV2
len: 15
CDR3aa: CASSDGQGGNQPQHF

v_gene: TRBV10-2
len: 17
CDR3aa: CASSESIVGSSYNEQFF

v_gene: TRBV12-3/TRBV12-4
len: 14
CDR3aa: CASSLEGVPDTQYF

v_gene: TRBV6-5
len: 12
CDR3aa: CASRPGQGADTF

v_gene: TRBV6-6
len: 16
CDR3aa: CASSPEPRPETYEQYF

v_gene: TRBV27
len: 19
CDR3aa: CASSPEPGLAGGVPETQYF

v_gene: TRBV2
len: 13
CDR3aa: CASQQGLNSPLHF

v_gene: TRBV7-1
len: 15
CDR3aa: CTSSSSQGLNTEAFF

v_gene: TRBV4-1
len: 14
CDR3aa: CASSQRTGGSEAFF

v_gene: TRBV6-6
len: 15
CDR3aa: CASISTPTSNEKLFF

v_gene: TRBV3-1
len: 16
CDR3aa: CASSQGYWTENNEQFF

v_gene: TRBV11-2
len: 17
CDR3aa: CASSLGGTPNGNSPLHF